This T cell receptor beta chain was captured by sequencing in a study of blood T cell repertoires in COVID-19 (dated by TCRdb to about 2020). Background for the entire study: Samples from collaborators originated in the United States, Italy and Spain and spanned both the acute and convalescent phases of COVID-19. The prospective study material was composed of cDNA or gDNA derived from T cells, B-cell-depleted T cells, or PBMCs. Deeply sampled blood TCRbeta repertoires from subjects exposed to, actively infected with, or recovered from COVID-19 were included in the dataset. A freely available public database, intended as a resource for researchers studying the immune response to SARS-CoV-2, is where the repertoires were released. Samples came from the ongoing ImmuneRACE study (first 160 participants) plus 1,254 subjects from 6 global collaborators. Nearly every sample came with metadata listing a de-identified subject ID, COVID-19 status, age in years and sex. Where HLA class I and class II types were available, the types were taken from metadata supplied by the sample provider, not from assay-based typing.

Comments on this clone: The clone's antigen remains unknown. No much larger clone is present one base from it, and per-base qualities are unavailable.

V loses 0 bases at its end and J loses 5 bases; junction bases beyond the gene matches: 7. Taken from the germline V gene, the CDR1 and CDR2 loops are SGHRS and YFSETQ. Its CDR3 holds 15 amino acids, cysteine through phenylalanine. The DNA shown is the 45-base CDR3, in frame from base 1. What the authors observed across the whole study: How much clinical and demographic metadata was included differed by source and by participant, and the metadata was provided uncurated.

TCRbeta CDR3 regions were amplified from genomic DNA using the immunoSEQ Assay, a bias-controlled multiplex PCR. The study's processing was this. The number of nucleated cells in each sample was estimated by amplification of reference gene primers within the assay. Sequence reads were collapsed and filtered to measure the absolute abundance of every unique TCRbeta CDR3 rearrangement. For each sample, productive Simpson clonality was calculated as the square root of Simpson's diversity index across productive rearrangements. Drawn from immuneACCESS, this table holds only the in-frame rearrangements with V and J called that TCRdb kept. Clones are partly lost; checked studies trace under half to an unresolved V gene and leave the rest unexplained. V, J and clone size are those of that table, while D and trimming were read from the DNA. In all, the sample holds about 190,000 clones, and roughly 80% of those were seen once. Roughly 17% of the sample comes from the top ten.

The collaborating institutions used their own protocols to collect whole blood in K2EDTA tubes. For TCRbeta analysis, collaborators shipped samples as frozen whole blood, isolated PBMCs, or DNA extracted from either of those sample types. This receptor was identified in a man aged 55-75 years with active or convalescent COVID-19. In this chain, TRBV5-1 is recombined with TRBJ2-7, with 8 central nucleotides matching TRBD2. Sequencing input: peripheral blood. The base sequence is TGCGCCAGCAGCTTGGTGCCGGGGACTAGTAACGAGCAGTACTTC. Translated, this gives CASSLVPGTSNEQYF. Beyond the CDR3, the reference TRBV5-1 and TRBJ2-7 genes provide the residues; the full variable domain reads: KAGVTQTPRYLIKTRGQQVTLSCSPISGHRSVSWYQQTPGQGLQFLFEYFSETQRNKGNFPGRFSGRQFSNSRSEMNVSTLELGDSALYLCASSLVPGTSNEQYFGPGTRLTVT.